Listed here are 8 T cell receptor beta chains from one sample, sequenced in a study of OX40 agonist ivuxolimab in advanced cancers. The library was prepared using the immunoSEQ multiplex PCR assay. Held by TCRdb, this immuneACCESS table contains in-frame sequences only and omits some clones. Under half of the omission traces to an unresolved V gene where checked; the cause of the rest is unknown. For this sample there are 70,000 to 85,000 clones; roughly nine tenths appear just once. The ten largest clones take up roughly 0.72% of the sample. Sequencing used CD4+ or CD8+ T cells sorted from blood, obtained in a trial of the OX40 agonist ivuxolimab. The receptors here all came from an adult with an advanced solid tumor such as melanoma, head and neck, liver or kidney cancer.

A few counts support this clone. The chain combines TRBV4-2 with TRBJ1-3, with unresolved D. The CDR3 runs 15 residues. Per germline, CDR1 LGHNA and CDR2 YNFKEQ. The V and J ends lost 0 bases and 4 bases respectively, with 10 bases between them. CDR3 DNA: TGTGCCAGCAGCCAAGAAAGGACCGGAGGAAACACCATATATTTT. Translating it yields CASSQERTGGNTIYF.

V and J are TRBV5-1 and TRBJ2-4; 8 bases align to TRBD1. Germline-derived CDR1 and CDR2 are SGHRS and YFSETQ. Trimming removed 4 bases from V and 3 bases from J; junction bases left unmatched: 9. This CDR3 has 16 amino acids. The CDR3 nucleotides read TGCGCCAGCAGCCCGGGGACAGGACACAACAAAAACATTCAGTACTTC. Its translation is CASSPGTGHNKNIQYF.

The V gene is TRBV7-2, the J gene TRBJ2-3; D remains ambiguous. The germline gives CDR1 SGHTA, CDR2 FQGNSA. CDR3 length: 11 amino acids. V lost 4 bases to trimming and J lost 4 bases, with 3 bases between them. CDR3 DNA: TGTGCCAGCAGCTACTCAGATACGCAGTATTTT. Protein product: CASSYSDTQYF. Complete variable domain (other parts from reference TRBV7-2 and TRBJ2-3): GAGVSQSPSNKVTEKGKDVELRCDPISGHTALYWYRQSLGQGLEFLIYFQGNSAPDKSGLPSDRFSAERTGGSVSTLTIQRTQQEDSAVYLCASSYSDTQYFGPGTRLTVL.

This clone was seen only once. The chain joins TRBV9 to TRBJ2-5, with TRBD1 matching 10 bases. Germline-derived CDR1 and CDR2 are SGDLS and YYNGEE. The CDR3 is 16 residues long. V gave up 3 bases and J gave up 5 bases; unmatched junction bases: 10. The CDR3 nucleotides are TGTGCCAGCAGCGCAAAAGAGACAGGGGGCTGGGAGACCCAGTACTTC. It translates to CASSAKETGGWETQYF.

The V and J genes are TRBV7-2 and TRBJ2-1; 8 bases fit TRBD2. This CDR3 contains 17 residues. V was clipped by 6 bases and J by 6 bases; unmatched bases: 16. The germline gives CDR1 SGHTA, CDR2 FQGNSA. CDR3 sequence reads: CASRRSGSASGSNEQFF. For the CDR3, the DNA is TGTGCCAGCAGGAGAAGTGGGTCGGCTAGCGGGTCCAATGAGCAGTTCTTC.

This chain joins TRBV6-5 and TRBJ2-7; a weak D match, TRBD1 (5 bases). V lost 2 bases and J lost 2, with 10 bases in between. The CDR3 runs 14 residues. Germline V gene data show CDR1 as MNHEY and CDR2 as SVGAGI. CDR3 DNA sequence: TGTGCCAGCAGTTACGGCGACAGAGCCTACGAGCAGTACTTC. It encodes CASSYGDRAYEQYF.

V usage is TRBV10-3 and J usage is TRBJ1-4, with TRBD1 as a possible D gene (6 bases). Germline CDR1 ENHRY, CDR2 SYGVKD. The germline V and J ends were trimmed by 9 bases and 5 bases, with 13 bases remaining between them. There are 13 residues in the CDR3. CDR3 loop: CAMRGALNEKLFF. The DNA for the CDR3 is TGTGCCATGCGGGGGGCGCTAAATGAAAAACTGTTTTTT.

The CDR3 protein is CASSLRTGGHTEAFF. CDR3 coding DNA: TGTGCCAGCAGCCTCCGGACAGGGGGTCACACTGAAGCTTTCTTT. The chain combines TRBV5-6 with TRBJ1-1; 10 nucleotides match TRBD1. With 4 bases clipped from V and 3 bases from J, the junction kept 6 bases outside the gene matches. The CDR3 sequence is 15 residues long. In germline, CDR1 is SGHDT, CDR2 YYEEEE.